This T cell receptor beta chain was found in a study of cytotoxic CD8 clonotypes in ibrutinib-treated CLL. The CDR3 covers 16 residues. Germline CDR1 is SGHRS and CDR2 is YFSETQ. V was pared by 3 bases and J by 2 bases, with 9 bases of the junction left unmatched. Sequenced by immunoSEQ multiplex PCR; TCRdb stores in-frame clones only, minus some. The sample yields roughly 29,000 clones, more than 75% seen once. This receptor was taken from a human donor with chronic lymphocytic leukemia. The J gene is TRBJ2-3, the V gene TRBV5-1; 7 positions match TRBD2. The source was PBMCs, collected after 36 months of ibrutinib treatment. CDR3: CASSSGEGWATDTQYF. The CDR3 nucleotides read TGCGCCAGCAGCTCCGGGGAGGGGTGGGCCACAGATACGCAGTATTTT.